The 29 T cell receptor beta chains reported below all come from one sample, sequenced in a study of CD8+CD57+ T cells in acquired aplastic anemia. Genomic DNA constituted the template upon which TCR beta VDJ and CDR3 profiling was performed. TCRdb itself ran the reads through MiXCR, one entry per CDR3 protein. In the table there are hundreds of thousands of distinct CDR3 sequences, 82% of which are singletons. All patients picked for sequencing had shown, by flow cytometry, an expansion of CD8+CD57+ cells. Sequences were obtained from sorted CD4+, CD8+, or CD8+CD57+ T cells (not recorded which) from PBMCs. Receptors were obtained from a human donor with aplastic anemia.

The sample holds a few counts of this clonotype. Just one base apart from a much larger clone, this may be a read error. This chain's CDR3 is CAIKDHTEAFF. CDR3 coding DNA: TGTGCCATCAAGGACCACACTGAAGCTTTCTTT. The rearrangement joins TRBV10-3 to TRBJ1-1; no clear D. V lost 7 bases to trimming and J lost 3 bases, with 6 bases between them. From germline, CDR1 is ENHRY and CDR2 SYGVKD. The CDR3 length is 11 residues.

A few counts support this clonotype. The rearrangement links TRBV6-2 or TRBV6-3 to TRBJ2-1; D not certain. The germline V gene encodes CDR1 MNHEY and CDR2 SVGEGT. The CDR3 sequence is 11 residues long. V dropped 6 bases and J dropped 15 bases, with 15 bases sitting between them. The CDR3 DNA follows: TGTGCCAGCAGAGTTGGAACTGTGGTGTTCTTC. Translating it yields CASRVGTVVFF.

The chain links TRBV15 to TRBJ2-7, with TRBD1 matching 10 bases. The J call is in doubt because the DNA end fits TRBJ2-1 better. There are 15 residues in the CDR3. The germline CDR1 and CDR2 sequences are LNHNV and YYDKDF (reference sequence). The CDR3 nucleotides read TGTGCCACCAGCAGAGCTGGACAGGGGGGGTATGAGCAGTTCTTC. As protein: CATSRAGQGGYEQFF.

This clonotype was seen just once. The V and J genes are TRBV9 and TRBJ2-7, with D uncertain. The CDR3 length is 18 residues. The germline V gene has CDR1 SGDLS and CDR2 YYNGEE. CDR3 coding DNA: TGTGCCAGCAGCGTTGGGTCGGATACGCAGTATTTTTCCTACGGGCAGTACGTC. As protein: CASSVGSDTQYFSYGQYV.

This clonotype was detected only once. The chain joins TRBV20-1 to TRBJ2-3; perhaps TRBD1 as D (5 bases). The ends were cut back, 0 bases at V and 3 bases at J, with 10 bases in the middle. This CDR3 is built from 14 residues. The germline V gene encodes CDR1 DFQATT and CDR2 SNEGSKA (reference sequence). The chain's CDR3 is CSARDRRGTDTQYF. The CDR3 nucleotides are TGCAGTGCTAGAGATCGAAGGGGAACAGATACGCAGTATTTT.

In regard to this clonotype: One end of the junction is discordant with germline, which a read error may explain. The chain employs TRBV7-9 and TRBJ2-3; possibly TRBD2 for D (5 bases). Germline values: CDR1 SEHNR, CDR2 FQNEAQ (reference sequence). This CDR3 has 14 amino acids. This chain's CDR3 is CAGNVARETQSHGF. In DNA form, the CDR3 reads TGTGCCGGCAACGTAGCGAGGGAGACCCAGTCGCACGGGTTT.

In this sample, this clonotype turned up a few times. The CDR3 here is CASSQARETQYF. CDR3 coding DNA: TGTGCCAGCAGCCAGGCTAGGGAGACCCAGTACTTC. The chain joins TRBV12-3 or TRBV12-4 to TRBJ2-5; no clear D. The V end was cut by 6 bases, the J end by 5 bases, with 10 bases between. This CDR3 has 12 amino acids.

Remarks on this clonotype: One end of the junction is discordant with germline, which a read error may explain. The chain combines TRBV7-2 with TRBJ1-2, with D unclear. CDR1 and CDR2 (germline): SGHTA, FQGNSA. This CDR3 spans 16 amino acids. CDR3 coding DNA: TGTGCCAGCAGCATGGAGGCAGGTGGGCTCACCTATGGTTACACCTTC. Protein product: CASSMEAGGLTYGYTF.

This chain links TRBV7-2 with TRBJ1-2, with 8 bases fitting TRBD1. CDR1 is SGHTA, CDR2 FQGNSA, per germline. This CDR3 is built from 15 residues. J lost 10 bases, V lost 8 bases, and 18 bases had no gene match. The CDR3 DNA is TGTGCCAGCGGAGTGACAGGGGACATTCAGTACTTCTACACCTTC. This translates into CASGVTGDIQYFYTF.

The chain carries TRBV2 and TRBJ2-7; D gene uncertain. V dropped 5 bases and J dropped 1 base, with 24 bases sitting between them. CDR3 size: 18 residues. The germline CDR1 and CDR2 sequences are SNHLY and FYNNEI. In DNA, the CDR3 is TGTGCCAGCAGTTTTCCGCCGGTCGACACAGAGCTGTCCTACGAGCAGTACGTC. Protein product: CASSFPPVDTELSYEQYV.

V is TRBV4-1 and J is TRBJ1-4, with no clear D. The germline gives CDR1 MGHRA, CDR2 YSYEKL. The V and J ends lost 4 bases and 8 bases respectively, with 11 bases between them. The CDR3 totals 13 residues. Here the CDR3 DNA reads TGCGCCAGCAGCCCTGCAAATTTAGAAAAACTGTTTTTT. Protein product: CASSPANLEKLFF.

V usage is TRBV7-8 and J usage is TRBJ2-1; TRBD2 matches at 9 bases. The CDR3 is made up of 16 amino acids. With V trimmed by 5 bases and J by 4 bases, 9 bases remained unmatched. The germline gives CDR1 SGHVS, CDR2 FQNEAQ. CDR3 nucleotide sequence: TGTGCCAGCAGCGAAGCGAGCGGGGGGTTTTACAATGAGCAGTTCTTC. Translation: CASSEASGGFYNEQFF. The whole variable domain, filled in from reference TRBV7-8 and TRBJ2-1, reads GAGVSQSPRYKVAKRGQDVALRCDPISGHVSLFWYQQALGQGPEFLTYFQNEAQLDKSGLPSDRFFAERPEGSVSTLKIQRTQQEDSAVYLCASSEASGGFYNEQFFGPGTRLTVL.

Concerning this clonotype itself: At one of its ends the junction is not consistent with the germline gene, which may arise from a read error. The chain joins TRBV7-9 to TRBJ2-1; D is unresolved. Germline V gives CDR1 SEHNR, CDR2 FQNEAQ (reference sequence). The CDR3 has 15 amino acids. The CDR3 region has the DNA TGTGCCAGTAGTATGGGTGGCGGAGCCTACAATGCGCAGTTCTTC. Protein: CASSMGGGAYNAQFF.

The chain recombines TRBV9 with TRBJ2-3; D possibly uses TRBD1 or TRBD2 (5 bases each). V lost 2 bases and J lost 14, with 21 bases in between. There are 14 residues in the CDR3. Germline V gives CDR1 SGDLS, CDR2 YYNGEE. CDR3 coding DNA: TGTGCCAGCAGCGTGACCTCAGGGAGCGGCTACACGTATTTT. Amino acid sequence: CASSVTSGSGYTYF.

The V gene is TRBV27, the J gene TRBJ1-1; the D gene is possibly TRBD1 (6 bases). This CDR3 is 15 amino acids long. CDR1 MNHEY and CDR2 SMNVEV come from the germline V gene (reference sequence). The V end lost 2 bases, the J end lost 4 bases, and 14 bases lay between the germline ends. The DNA of the CDR3 is TGTGCCAGCAGTTTAGATGGGGGGCGGGTCACTGAAGCTTTCTTT. The encoded protein is CASSLDGGRVTEAFF.

Details on this clonotype: A junction end diverges from the germline sequence, so it may reflect a read error. The chain employs TRBV5-5 and TRBJ2-5; D is possibly TRBD2 (5 bases). Germline lookup yields CDR1 SGHKS and CDR2 YYEKEE (reference sequence). There are 14 residues in the CDR3. CDR3 protein: CATSSGKEQETQYF. As DNA, the CDR3 is TGTGCCACCAGCAGCGGCAAGGAGCAAGAGACCCAGTACTTC.

With respect to this clonotype: The junction departs from germline at one end; a sequencing error may be responsible. The chain joins TRBV7-9 to TRBJ2-2; either TRBD1 or TRBD2 may fit D (5 bases each). Germline values: CDR1 SEHNR, CDR2 FQNEAQ (reference sequence). CDR3 length: 12 amino acids. This chain's CDR3 is CASKVAPGDLFF. In DNA form, the CDR3 reads TGTGCCAGCAAGGTAGCTCCCGGGGACCTGTTTTTC.

V usage is TRBV7-3 and J usage is TRBJ2-5; D possibly uses TRBD1 or TRBD2 (5 bases each). CDR1 and CDR2 (germline): SGHTA, FQGTGA. The CDR3 consists of 15 residues. Trimming took 6 bases from V and 4 from J, leaving 18 bases between them. CDR3 nucleotide sequence: TGTGCCAGCAGTTCTGTCGGGGCTTGGGGAGAGACCCAGTACTTC. This sequence encodes CASSSVGAWGETQYF.

In DNA, the CDR3 is TGTGCCAGCAGCTTAGTACCCGGGGAGTATAATTTTGGACTCCACTTT. Translated, it gives CASSLVPGEYNFGLHF. V and J are TRBV7-9 and TRBJ1-6; D not resolved. The germline V gene encodes CDR1 SEHNR and CDR2 FQNEAQ (reference sequence). V lost 1 base and J 16 bases, leaving 23 bases between the germline ends. The CDR3 has 16 residues. Together with reference TRBV7-9 and TRBJ1-6, the CDR3 gives the full variable domain: DTGVSQNPRHKITKRGQNVTFRCDPISEHNRLYWYRQTLGQGPEFLTYFQNEAQLEKSRLLSDRFSAERPKGSFSTLEIQRTEQGDSAMYLCASSLVPGEYNFGLHFGNGTRLTVT.

On this clonotype itself: The limits of the CDR3 on the DNA are not certain, so only TCRdb's listed CDR3 is given. This rearrangement joins TRBV9 to TRBJ1-2; the table names TRBD1, a call not compared with the DNA. Ends included, the CDR3 has 16 residues. The germline gives CDR1 SGDLS, CDR2 YYNGEE. The CDR3 protein is CASGIGGEKLFFGYTF.

About this clonotype itself: The junction shows a germline mismatch at one end, possibly a read error. The chain combines TRBV7-9 with TRBJ2-5, with 8 bases aligning to TRBD2. Germline V gene sequence: CDR1 SEHNR, CDR2 FQNEAQ (reference sequence). The CDR3 runs to 14 residues. DNA of the CDR3: TGTGCCAGCAGCTTTGAGAGATGCGGGGGGAGCGATGAGTTC. Its translation is CASSFERCGGSDEF.

This clonotype was observed once. This chain connects TRBV7-6 to TRBJ2-7; D may match TRBD1 or TRBD2 (7 bases each). The CDR3 spans 18 residues. Trimming stripped 3 bases from V and 3 bases from J, with 24 bases between. The germline CDR1 and CDR2 sequences are SGHVS and FNYEAQ. This CDR3 reads CASSFDPGGTEIYYEQYV. The CDR3 nucleotides are TGTGCCAGCAGCTTTGATCCCGGGGGGACAGAGATTTACTACGAGCAGTACGTC.

About this clonotype: Here the CDR3 omits its conserved ending phenylalanine or tryptophan, so a read error is the likely source. Because the CDR3's place on the DNA is in doubt, the DNA is left out and the CDR3 is given as listed by TCRdb. This sequence joins TRBV2 and TRBJ1-1. With termini counted, the CDR3 has 12 amino acids. CDR1 and CDR2 from the germline V gene are SNHLY and FYNNEI. CDR3 region: CASSGTPTDVFT.

Of note for this clonotype: At one boundary the junction diverges from the germline segment, which might be a read error. The chain couples TRBV5-6 to TRBJ1-6; D uncertain. CDR1 SGHDT and CDR2 YYEEEE come from the germline V gene. CDR3 length: 16 amino acids. The CDR3 is CASSLGEGGENSPLHF. As DNA, the CDR3 is TGCGCCAGCAGCTTGGGAGAGGGCGGGGAGAATTCACCCCTCCACTTT.

A word on this clonotype: The DNA is omitted, as the CDR3 cannot be located on it reliably, and the CDR3 follows TCRdb's listing. This rearrangement joins TRBV7-2 to TRBJ2-3. The CDR3 sequence runs 14 residues, both termini included. Germline lookup yields CDR1 SGHTA and CDR2 FQGNSA. The CDR3 reads CASSWAQGSNYQYF.

Regarding this clonotype: One end of the junction is discordant with germline, which a read error may explain. This chain connects TRBV7-8 to TRBJ1-1; D is perhaps TRBD1 (5 bases). The CDR3 length is 16 residues. CDR1 is SGHVS and CDR2 is FQNEAQ in the germline V gene. The chain's CDR3 is CASNLAGWGVGTEAFF. The CDR3 bases are TGTGCCAGCAACTTAGCGGGATGGGGGGTAGGGACTGAAGCTTTCTTT.

This clonotype has just a few counts. The chain couples TRBV7-8 to TRBJ1-6; D perhaps matches TRBD1 (5 bases). Per the germline V gene, CDR1 is SGHVS and CDR2 is FQNEAQ. This CDR3 spans 16 amino acids. V was trimmed by 3 bases and J by 3 bases, leaving 12 bases between them. CDR3 loop: CASSLGGGRYNSPLHF. In DNA form, the CDR3 reads TGTGCCAGCAGCTTGGGGGGGGGTCGCTATAATTCACCCCTCCACTTT. The full variable domain, its missing parts supplied by reference TRBV7-8 and TRBJ1-6, is GAGVSQSPRYKVAKRGQDVALRCDPISGHVSLFWYQQALGQGPEFLTYFQNEAQLDKSGLPSDRFFAERPEGSVSTLKIQRTQQEDSAVYLCASSLGGGRYNSPLHFGNGTRLTVT.

This chain links TRBV13 with TRBJ1-4, with D unclear. Trimming took 5 bases from V and 4 from J, leaving 14 bases between them. CDR1 and CDR2 from the germline V gene are PRHDT and FYEKMQ (reference sequence). This CDR3 is 15 amino acids long. The CDR3 coding sequence is TGTGCCAGCAGCCAACATGGGAATCTTAATGAAAAACTGTTTTTT. It codes for CASSQHGNLNEKLFF.

Of note for this clonotype: A read error may produce the germline difference seen at one junction end. The V gene is TRBV15, the J gene TRBJ2-5, with D uncertain. This CDR3 region has 14 residues. Germline loops: CDR1 LNHNV, CDR2 YYDKDF (reference sequence). CDR3 region: CATSRASHQETQCF. CDR3 sequence (DNA): TGTGCCACCAGCAGAGCGAGTCACCAAGAGACCCAGTGCTTC.